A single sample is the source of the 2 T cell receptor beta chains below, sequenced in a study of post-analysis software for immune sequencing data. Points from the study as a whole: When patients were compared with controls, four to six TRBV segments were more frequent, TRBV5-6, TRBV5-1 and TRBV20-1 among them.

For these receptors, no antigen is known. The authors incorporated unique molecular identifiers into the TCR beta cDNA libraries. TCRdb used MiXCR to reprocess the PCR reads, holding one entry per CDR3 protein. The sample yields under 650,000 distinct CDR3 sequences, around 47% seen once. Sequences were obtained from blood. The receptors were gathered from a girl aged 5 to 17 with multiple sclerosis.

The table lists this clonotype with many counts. The CDR3 coding sequence is TGCAGTGGGTGGGCCAGTTCCTACGAGCAGTACTTC. Residues: CSGWASSYEQYF. The V and J genes are TRBV20-1 and TRBJ2-7; D not certain. There are 12 residues in the CDR3. Germline CDR1 DFQATT, CDR2 SNEGSKA (reference sequence). V shed 7 bases and J shed 1 base, with 11 bases lying between them.

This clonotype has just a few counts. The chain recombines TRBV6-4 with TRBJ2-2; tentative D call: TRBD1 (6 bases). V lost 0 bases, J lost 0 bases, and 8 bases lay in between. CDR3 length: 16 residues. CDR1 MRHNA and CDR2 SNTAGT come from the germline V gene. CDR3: CASSDSGTTNTGELFF. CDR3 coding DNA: TGTGCCAGCAGTGACTCGGGGACAACGAACACCGGGGAGCTGTTTTTT.